This TCR beta chain was recovered during a study of shared clonotypes between healthy human individuals. Study-level points and caveats: Generation of non-shared clonotypes was less probable than generation of clonotypes shared by all four donors.

Details on this clone: Its cognate antigen is unknown.

CDR1 and CDR2 (germline): MNHEY, SMNVEV (reference sequence). V lost 3 bases to trimming and J lost 3 bases, with 9 bases between them. The CDR3 covers 13 residues. Clones were read by immunoSEQ multiplex PCR, and TCRdb kept only the in-frame ones, dropping some. Counted here are around 100,000 clones, about 70% occurring once; the ten biggest clones make up around 26%. Sequencing was performed on memory CD8+ T cells sorted from blood. Regarding subset: CD45RO+ cells pooled with CCR7-negative TemRA cells. The sequence came from a woman aged 25 to 39 in good health. V usage is TRBV27 and J usage is TRBJ2-7; D call uncertain. The chain's CDR3 is CASSLKGYYEQYF. Written as DNA, the CDR3 is TGTGCCAGCAGTTTGAAGGGCTACTACGAGCAGTACTTC.